Each of the 29 T cell receptor beta chains below was sequenced from the same sample in a study of T cell responses to AZD1222 COVID-19 vaccine. Profiling relied on immunoSEQ multiplex PCR, and the TCRdb table lists in-frame clones only, not all of them. Here the sample spans more than 150,000 clones, 80% to 95% being singletons. The source was peripheral blood, collected 28 days after the second AZD1222 dose. The receptors here all came from an adult who received the AZD1222 COVID-19 vaccine.

The V gene is TRBV27, the J gene TRBJ2-3; no definite D call. The ends were cut back, 4 bases at V and 0 bases at J, with 8 bases in the middle. Per the germline V gene, CDR1 is MNHEY and CDR2 is SMNVEV (reference sequence). The CDR3 has 14 amino acids. As DNA, the CDR3 is TGTGCCAGCAGTTACGCCCAAAGCACAGATACGCAGTATTTT. The encoded protein is CASSYAQSTDTQYF.

V gene TRBV7-3 combines with J gene TRBJ1-1; D ambiguous. The V end lost 2 bases, the J end lost 2 bases, and 15 bases lay between the germline ends. Germline lookup yields CDR1 SGHTA and CDR2 FQGTGA. The CDR3 consists of 16 residues. CDR3 amino acids: CASSLGAWGINTEAFF. The CDR3 DNA reads as TGTGCCAGCAGCTTAGGCGCTTGGGGTATCAACACTGAAGCTTTCTTT. Full variable domain (outside the CDR3, taken from reference TRBV7-3 and TRBJ1-1): GAGVSQTPSNKVTEKGKYVELRCDPISGHTALYWYRQSLGQGPEFLIYFQGTGAADDSGLPNDRFFAVRPEGSVSTLKIQRTERGDSAVYLCASSLGAWGINTEAFFGQGTRLTVV.

This clone showed up just once. V is TRBV9 and J is TRBJ2-3; the match to TRBD2 covers 10 bases. V was pared by 3 bases and J by 2 bases, with 3 bases of the junction left unmatched. The germline V gene has CDR1 SGDLS and CDR2 YYNGEE. This CDR3 has 15 residues. The CDR3: CASSASGGHTDTQYF. In DNA form, the CDR3 reads TGTGCCAGCAGCGCTAGCGGGGGACACACAGATACGCAGTATTTT.

The chain joins TRBV29-1 to TRBJ2-2; 8 bases fit TRBD2. The CDR3 is 14 amino acids. J was trimmed by 6 bases and V by 2 bases; bases with no gene match: 5. Per germline, CDR1 SQVTM and CDR2 ANQGSEA. CDR3 bases: TGCAGCGTTGAAAGGTCTAGCGGGCCCGGGGAGCTGTTTTTT. This gives the protein CSVERSSGPGELFF.

The rearrangement joins TRBV3-1 (or the pseudogene TRBV3-2) to TRBJ1-2, with 7 bases identical to TRBD1. The CDR3 is 12 residues long. J was trimmed by 13 bases and V by 3 bases; bases with no gene match: 8. The V gene's germline CDR1 is LGHDT and CDR2 YNNKEL (reference sequence). As DNA, the CDR3 is TGTGCCAGCAGCCATCCAACAGGGGCCCCCACCTTC. Amino acid sequence: CASSHPTGAPTF.

This clone was seen a few times. V gene TRBV4-1 combines with J gene TRBJ2-2; tentatively, D is TRBD2 (6 bases). Germline V gene sequence: CDR1 MGHRA, CDR2 YSYEKL. This CDR3 contains 16 residues. V lost 4 bases to trimming and J lost 1 base, with 13 bases between them. The CDR3 DNA follows: TGCGCCAGCAGCCTAACCGGGACTGGGAACACCGGGGAGCTGTTTTTT. Translating gives CASSLTGTGNTGELFF.

V and J are TRBV30 and TRBJ2-2, with D unresolved. The CDR3 is 14 residues long. Trimming took off 2 bases at V and 5 bases at J, with 12 bases between the two ends. Germline CDR1 reads GTSNPN; CDR2 reads SVGIG (reference sequence). The CDR3 is CAWSPRLETGELFF. As DNA, the CDR3 is TGTGCCTGGAGTCCGAGACTTGAAACCGGGGAGCTGTTTTTT.

CDR3 in amino acids: CASSQEGKGYTF. CDR3 coding DNA: TGCGCCAGCAGCCAAGAGGGGAAGGGCTACACCTTC. This chain links TRBV4-1 with TRBJ1-2; D is uncertain. The CDR3 is made up of 12 amino acids. Germline CDR1 MGHRA, CDR2 YSYEKL. Trimming left V 0 bases short and J 8 bases short, with 7 bases between.

The chain couples TRBV10-3 to TRBJ1-6, with D unclear. The CDR3 sequence is 14 residues long. Trimming pared 6 bases from V and 8 bases from J, leaving 14 bases between. Germline CDR1 is ENHRY and CDR2 is SYGVKD. In DNA, the CDR3 is TGTGCCATCAGCAGAGACATCGGGGATTCACCCCTCCACTTT. Its translation is CAISRDIGDSPLHF.

The rearrangement links TRBV24-1 to TRBJ2-4; 7 nucleotides match TRBD2. The germline V gene has CDR1 KGHDR and CDR2 SFDVKD. V lost 4 bases to trimming and J lost 8 bases; unmatched junction nucleotides: 7. The CDR3 loop spans 14 amino acids. The DNA for the CDR3 is TGTGCCACCAGTGACCGGGACCGGGGGGACATTCAGTACTTC. It yields the protein CATSDRDRGDIQYF.

The genes are TRBV7-3 and TRBJ2-7; TRBD2 aligns across 8 bases. V trimming: 4 bases; J trimming: 7 bases; junction bases outside the gene matches: 3. This CDR3 is 12 amino acids long. Germline-derived CDR1 and CDR2 are SGHTA and FQGTGA. CDR3 loop: CASSSREGEQYF. DNA of the CDR3: TGTGCCAGCAGCTCCCGGGAGGGGGAGCAGTACTTC.

The gene calls are TRBV28 and TRBJ1-1, with D uncertain. Germline CDR1 reads MDHEN; CDR2 reads SYDVKM. This CDR3 contains 15 residues. Trimming left V 6 bases short and J 11 bases short, with 25 bases between. This CDR3 is CASRTPRRAIHEAFF. The CDR3, as DNA: TGTGCCAGCAGAACCCCACGGAGGGCGATTCACGAGGCTTTCTTT.

The chain couples TRBV21-1 to TRBJ2-2; the table calls TRBD1, which could not be checked here. TRBV21-1 is termed a pseudogene. This CDR3 spans 14 amino acids. The CDR3 DNA reads as TGTGCCAGCCCGAGGGACAGACACACCGGGGAGCTGTTTTTT. The encoded protein is CASPRDRHTGELFF.

The chain recombines TRBV4-3 with TRBJ1-2; 8 bases are a match to TRBD1. Trimming at V came to 4 bases and at J to 0 bases, leaving 10 bases not matched to a gene. Germline V gives CDR1 LGHNA, CDR2 YSLEER. CDR3 length equals 17 residues. The CDR3 protein is CASSPSFETGANYGYTF. CDR3 nucleotide sequence: TGCGCCAGCAGCCCATCGTTCGAGACAGGGGCTAACTATGGCTACACCTTC.

The rearrangement joins TRBV10-3 to TRBJ1-5; D gene unclear. Between the trimmed V and J ends, which lost 6 bases and 4 bases, there was a span of 13 bases. Germline CDR1 and CDR2: ENHRY and SYGVKD. The CDR3 loop spans 14 amino acids. DNA for the CDR3: TGTGCCATCAGAAAGACCGGGGATAATCAGCCCCAGCATTTT. It yields the protein CAIRKTGDNQPQHF.

This CDR3 reads CASRLAVPTDTQYF. CDR3 sequence (DNA): TGTGCCAGCAGGTTAGCGGTACCCACAGATACGCAGTATTTT. This chain links TRBV6-5 with TRBJ2-3; D possibly corresponds to TRBD2 (6 bases). The CDR3 has 14 residues. Germline V gene lookup returns CDR1 MNHEY and CDR2 SVGAGI. The V end lost 6 bases, the J end lost 2 bases, and 12 bases lay between the germline ends.

This rearrangement joins TRBV5-1 to TRBJ1-5; 9 nucleotides line up with TRBD1. V shed 4 bases, J shed 1 base, and the junction held 15 bases outside the gene matches. This CDR3 contains 19 residues. The V gene's germline CDR1 is SGHRS and CDR2 YFSETQ. DNA of the CDR3: TGCGCCAGCAGCATCCACAGGGGGCGAGGGGGTATAAGCAATCAGCCCCAGCATTTT. It is translated as CASSIHRGRGGISNQPQHF.

This clone has just one count. This rearrangement joins TRBV5-1 to TRBJ2-3; D gene unclear. The CDR3 loop spans 15 amino acids. Trimming pared 0 bases from V and 0 bases from J, leaving 8 bases between. The germline V gene has CDR1 SGHRS and CDR2 YFSETQ. The CDR3 here is CASSLAEPSTDTQYF. The CDR3 nucleotides read TGCGCCAGCAGCTTGGCGGAGCCTAGCACAGATACGCAGTATTTT.

This clone was seen a single time. V usage is TRBV4-1 and J usage is TRBJ2-3; the D is unclear. The V and J ends lost 0 bases and 7 bases respectively, with 8 bases between them. The CDR3 runs 13 residues. Per germline, CDR1 MGHRA and CDR2 YSYEKL. CDR3: CASSQEPRNTQYF. The CDR3 DNA follows: TGCGCCAGCAGCCAAGAGCCGAGAAATACGCAGTATTTT.

The J gene is TRBJ2-1, the V gene TRBV6-6; tentatively, D is TRBD1 (5 bases). The CDR3 sequence is 14 residues long. Trimming took off 6 bases at V and 0 bases at J, with 9 bases between the two ends. Germline V CDR1 and CDR2: MNHNY, SVGAGI (reference sequence). The CDR3 loop reads CASSREASYNEQFF. As DNA, the CDR3 is TGTGCCAGCAGCAGGGAAGCCTCCTACAATGAGCAGTTCTTC.

The chain links TRBV18 to TRBJ2-2, with 8 bases identical to TRBD1. The CDR3 length is 15 residues. The J segment lost 4 bases and the V segment lost 0 bases, leaving 1 base of the junction unmatched. Germline-derived CDR1 and CDR2 are KGHSH and LQKENI. CDR3: CASSPPGQATGELFF. CDR3 sequence (DNA): TGTGCCAGCTCACCACCGGGACAGGCCACCGGGGAGCTGTTTTTT. Full variable domain (missing parts from reference TRBV18 and TRBJ2-2): NAGVMQNPRHLVRRRGQEARLRCSPMKGHSHVYWYRQLPEEGLKFMVYLQKENIIDESGMPKERFSAEFPKEGPSILRIQQVVRGDSAAYFCASSPPGQATGELFFGEGSRLTVL.

The gene calls are TRBV10-3 and TRBJ1-5, with D maybe TRBD1 (5 bases). The CDR3 has 18 residues. V lost 2 bases and J 0 bases, leaving 17 bases between the germline ends. Germline CDR1 reads ENHRY; CDR2 reads SYGVKD. The CDR3 sequence: CAISEGEYRQTSNQPQHF. In nucleotides, the CDR3 is TGTGCCATCAGTGAGGGTGAATATAGACAGACTAGCAATCAGCCCCAGCATTTT.

The genes are TRBV5-4 and TRBJ1-1; D gene unclear. Per the germline V gene, CDR1 is SGHNT and CDR2 is YYREEE (reference sequence). The CDR3 extends over 15 amino acids. Trimming took 3 bases from V and 5 from J, leaving 17 bases between them. CDR3 region: CASSSLERDGTEAFF. CDR3 DNA sequence: TGTGCCAGCAGCTCCCTTGAGAGGGATGGGACTGAAGCTTTCTTT.

The chain uses TRBV5-1 and TRBJ1-1, with D uncertain. V was trimmed by 6 bases and J by 0 bases, leaving 9 bases between them. Per the germline V gene, CDR1 is SGHRS and CDR2 is YFSETQ. The CDR3 sequence is 13 residues long. Written as DNA, the CDR3 is TGCGCCAGCAAGGAGGAGTTGAACACTGAAGCTTTCTTT. Its translation is CASKEELNTEAFF.

The chain employs TRBV5-1 and TRBJ1-4; 7 positions agree with TRBD1. The CDR3 runs to 15 residues. The ends lost 4 bases at V and 3 bases at J; junction bases unmatched: 6. Germline V gene sequence: CDR1 SGHRS, CDR2 YFSETQ. The CDR3 sequence is CASSDTGVANEKLFF. In DNA, the CDR3 is TGCGCCAGCAGCGACACAGGGGTGGCTAATGAAAAACTGTTTTTT.

The chain joins TRBV6-5 to TRBJ2-5; 8 bases line up with TRBD2. With V trimmed by 0 bases and J by 0 bases, 3 bases remained unmatched. The germline gives CDR1 MNHEY, CDR2 SVGAGI. There are 16 residues in the CDR3. This CDR3 is CASSYSVAGHQETQYF. CDR3 coding DNA: TGTGCCAGCAGTTACTCGGTAGCGGGGCACCAAGAGACCCAGTACTTC.

This clone has only one observation. This chain links TRBV19 with TRBJ2-1; TRBD2 is a possible D gene (6 bases). The CDR3 consists of 15 residues. Germline-derived CDR1 and CDR2 are LNHDA and SQIVND (reference sequence). V was clipped by 3 bases and J by 4 bases, with 13 bases between them. CDR3 sequence (DNA): TGTGCCAGTAGTATCGCGGCTAGCGAATACAATGAGCAGTTCTTC. Its translation: CASSIAASEYNEQFF.

This chain connects TRBV7-2 to TRBJ2-1; 9 bases are shared with TRBD2. V trimming: 5 bases; J trimming: 0 bases; junction bases outside the gene matches: 5. The CDR3 is 16 amino acids. Germline CDR1 reads SGHTA; CDR2 reads FQGNSA. This chain's CDR3 is CASSLVSGSSYNEQFF. The CDR3 DNA sequence: TGTGCCAGCAGCCTCGTTAGCGGGAGCTCCTACAATGAGCAGTTCTTC.

The chain combines TRBV10-3 with TRBJ2-7, with 9 bases lining up with TRBD2. Per the germline V gene, CDR1 is ENHRY and CDR2 is SYGVKD. Trimming at V came to 2 bases and at J to 5 bases, leaving 13 bases not matched to a gene. The CDR3 has 17 amino acids. This CDR3 is CAISEINDSGSVDEQYF. In DNA form, the CDR3 reads TGTGCCATCAGTGAGATAAATGATAGCGGGAGCGTCGACGAGCAGTACTTC.